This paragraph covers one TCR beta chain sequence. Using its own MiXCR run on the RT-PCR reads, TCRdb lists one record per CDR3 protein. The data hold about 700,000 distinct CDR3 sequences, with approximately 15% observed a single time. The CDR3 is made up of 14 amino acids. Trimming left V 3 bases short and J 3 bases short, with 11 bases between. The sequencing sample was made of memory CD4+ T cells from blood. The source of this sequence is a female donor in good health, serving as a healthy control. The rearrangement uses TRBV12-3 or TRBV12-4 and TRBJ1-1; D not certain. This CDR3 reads CASSFAGFDTEAFF. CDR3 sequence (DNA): TGTGCCAGCAGTTTTGCGGGCTTTGACACTGAAGCTTTCTTT.